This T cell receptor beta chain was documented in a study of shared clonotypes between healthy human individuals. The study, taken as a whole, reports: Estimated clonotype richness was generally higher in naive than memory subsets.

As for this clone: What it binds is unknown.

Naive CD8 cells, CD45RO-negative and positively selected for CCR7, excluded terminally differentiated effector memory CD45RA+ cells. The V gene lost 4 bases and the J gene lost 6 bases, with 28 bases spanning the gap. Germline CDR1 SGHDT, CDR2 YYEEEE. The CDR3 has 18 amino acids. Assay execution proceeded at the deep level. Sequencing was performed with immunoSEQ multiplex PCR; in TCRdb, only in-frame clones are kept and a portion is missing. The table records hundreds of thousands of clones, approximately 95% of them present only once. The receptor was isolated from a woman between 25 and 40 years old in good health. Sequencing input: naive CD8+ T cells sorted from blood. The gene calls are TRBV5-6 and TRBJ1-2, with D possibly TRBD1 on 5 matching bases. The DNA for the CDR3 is TGTGCCAGCAGCCCTGACTGGGGAGTGCGGGGCCCTAAGGATGGCTACACCTTC. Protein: CASSPDWGVRGPKDGYTF.